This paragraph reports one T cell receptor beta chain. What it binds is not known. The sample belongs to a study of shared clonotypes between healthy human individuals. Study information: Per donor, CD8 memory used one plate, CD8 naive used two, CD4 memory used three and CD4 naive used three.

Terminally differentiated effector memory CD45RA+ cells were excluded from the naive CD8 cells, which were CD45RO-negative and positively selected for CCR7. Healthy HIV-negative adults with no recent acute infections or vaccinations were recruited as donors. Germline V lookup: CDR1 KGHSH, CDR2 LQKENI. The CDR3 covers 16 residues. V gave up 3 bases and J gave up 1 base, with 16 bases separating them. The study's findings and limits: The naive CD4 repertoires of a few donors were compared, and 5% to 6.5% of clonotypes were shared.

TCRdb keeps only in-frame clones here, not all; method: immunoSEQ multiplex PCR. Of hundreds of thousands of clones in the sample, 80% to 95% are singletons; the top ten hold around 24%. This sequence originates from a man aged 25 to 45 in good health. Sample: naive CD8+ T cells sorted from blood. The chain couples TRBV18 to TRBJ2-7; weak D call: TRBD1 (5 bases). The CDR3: CASSPPRQHRSYEQYF. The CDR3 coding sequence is TGTGCCAGCTCACCGCCTCGACAGCATCGTTCCTACGAGCAGTACTTC. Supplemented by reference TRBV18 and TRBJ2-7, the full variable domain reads NAGVMQNPRHLVRRRGQEARLRCSPMKGHSHVYWYRQLPEEGLKFMVYLQKENIIDESGMPKERFSAEFPKEGPSILRIQQVVRGDSAAYFCASSPPRQHRSYEQYFGPGTRLTVT.